The 5 T cell receptor beta chains reported below all come from one sample, sequenced in a study of T cell changes during pregnancy in multiple sclerosis (dated by TCRdb to the late 2010s). Receptors were amplified or captured by the immunoSEQ multiplex PCR assay. As stored in TCRdb, this immuneACCESS dataset retains in-frame rearrangements with V and J assigned. A fraction of the clones does not appear; measured against another copy, unresolved V genes explain less than half of the discrepancy, and the remainder lacks a known reason. The sample table shows approximately 45,000 clones, and roughly 84% are seen once. The ten largest account for 0.55% to 0.75% of the sample. Source: CD4+ T cells from peripheral blood mononuclear cells, taken before pregnancy. These receptor sequences come from a female donor with multiple sclerosis, enrolled in a pregnancy study.

The rearrangement uses TRBV10-2 and TRBJ2-4; TRBD2 aligns across 13 bases. There are 19 residues in the CDR3. Per germline, CDR1 WSHSY and CDR2 SAAADI. V lost 1 base, J lost 0 bases, and 6 bases stayed unmatched. The CDR3 reads CASSEWGTSGELAKNIQYF. The CDR3, as DNA: TGCGCCAGCAGTGAGTGGGGGACTAGCGGGGAGCTAGCCAAAAACATTCAGTACTTC.

The chain couples TRBV5-8 to TRBJ1-4; 8 bases line up with TRBD1. This CDR3 spans 14 amino acids. Germline lookup yields CDR1 SGHTS and CDR2 YDEGEE. With 4 bases clipped from V and 8 bases from J, the junction kept 7 bases outside the gene matches. The CDR3 here is CASSVTGVGEKLFF. In DNA, the CDR3 is TGTGCCAGCAGCGTGACAGGGGTAGGGGAAAAACTGTTTTTT. Supplemented by reference TRBV5-8 and TRBJ1-4, the full variable domain reads EAGVTQSPTHLIKTRGQQATLRCSPISGHTSVYWYQQALGLGLQFLLWYDEGEERNRGNFPPRFSGRQFPNYSSELNVNALELEDSALYLCASSVTGVGEKLFFGSGTQLSVL.

This clone has just one count. The chain combines TRBV7-2 with TRBJ2-3, with 9 bases that match TRBD2. V trimming: 10 bases; J trimming: 4 bases; junction bases outside the gene matches: 12. The V gene's germline CDR1 is SGHTA and CDR2 FQGNSA. CDR3 length equals 15 residues. CDR3 residues: CATNRAGGGPDTQYF. The CDR3 nucleotides are TGTGCCACCAATCGCGCGGGAGGGGGGCCAGATACGCAGTATTTT.

The rearrangement uses TRBV19 and TRBJ2-1; 12 nucleotides align to TRBD2. CDR1 and CDR2 (germline): LNHDA, SQIVND (reference sequence). V was pared by 4 bases and J by 0 bases, with 7 bases of the junction left unmatched. The CDR3 is 18 amino acids. CDR3 nucleotide sequence: TGTGCCAGTAGTAGGGGACTAGCGGGCGGGAGCTCCTACAATGAGCAGTTCTTC. It translates to CASSRGLAGGSSYNEQFF.

The chain carries TRBV6-1 and TRBJ1-5; D unresolved. Per the germline V gene, CDR1 is MNHNS and CDR2 is SASEGT. Trimming cost V 2 bases and J 4 bases, with 3 bases left between them. This CDR3 comprises 12 residues. CDR3 DNA: TGTGCCAGCAGTGAATTAAATCAGCCCCAGCATTTT. Translating gives CASSELNQPQHF.